Listed below are T cell receptor beta chains from one sample, sequenced in a study. From the RT-PCR reads, TCRdb called clonotypes with MiXCR, one entry per CDR3 protein. The sample lists about 700,000 distinct CDR3 sequences; more than 13% were seen once. The specimen sequenced was memory CD4+ T cells from blood. Receptors were obtained from a female donor in good health, serving as a healthy control. CDR3s include the opening cysteine and the closing phenylalanine or tryptophan. The D gene is left open where the match is weak. Size values are once, few and many counts, or a class for expanded clones, and some rows have none.

cdr3_aa cdr3_nt clone_size j_call v_call d_call
CSAGQGADEQYF TGCAGTGCAGGACAGGGGGCGGATGAGCAGTACTTC - TRBJ2-7 TRBV20-1 TRBD1
CASSGSVTGLYNEQFF TGCGCCAGCAGCGGGAGCGTTACAGGCCTGTACAATGAGCAGTTCTTC few TRBJ2-1 TRBV5-1 -
CAINRQYTGELFF TGTGCCATCAATCGACAGTACACCGGGGAGCTGTTTTTT many TRBJ2-2 TRBV10-3 -
CSARIQPGVNTEAFF TGCAGTGCTAGAATCCAGCCAGGCGTGAACACTGAAGCTTTCTTT few TRBJ1-1 TRBV20-1 -
CASSQAHFAYRGPPPYPFYEQYF TGCGCCAGCAGCCAAGCCCACTTTGCGTACAGGGGGCCTCCTCCTTACCCTTTCTACGAGCAGTACTTC - TRBJ2-7 TRBV4-1 TRBD1
CASSSPVETQYF TGTGCCAGCAGCTCCCCTGTGGAGACCCAGTACTTC few TRBJ2-5 TRBV7-2 -
CATGLRRDEKLFF TGTGCCACCGGGCTGCGCAGGGATGAAAAACTGTTTTTT many TRBJ1-4 TRBV27 -
CSARVRGNYGYTF TGCAGTGCTAGAGTTCGGGGGAACTATGGCTACACCTTC - TRBJ1-2 TRBV20-1 -
CASSELRSSYNEQFF TGTGCCAGCAGTGAACTCCGGAGCTCCTACAATGAGCAGTTCTTC few TRBJ2-1 TRBV6-1 -
CASSQGDGGGSPLHF TGTGCCAGCAGCCAAGGGGACGGTGGGGGTTCACCCCTCCACTTT - TRBJ1-6 TRBV3-1 -
CASSLRGDRVHEQFF TGCGCCAGCAGCTTGAGGGGGGACAGGGTGCATGAGCAGTTCTTC few TRBJ2-1 TRBV5-1 TRBD1
CASSDGGAGSYGYTF TGTGCCAGCAGCGATGGGGGGGCTGGGAGCTATGGCTACACCTTC few TRBJ1-2 TRBV9 -
CASSPNVAVTDTQYF TGTGCCAGCAGTCCGAATGTAGCGGTCACAGATACGCAGTATTTT many TRBJ2-3 TRBV27 -
CASSLAPRGDNYGYTF TGTGCCAGCAGTTTAGCTCCCAGGGGCGACAACTATGGCTACACCTTC many TRBJ1-2 TRBV12-3/TRBV12-4 -
CASSPQSLAGGLRETQYF TGTGCCAGCAGCCCTCAATCTCTAGCGGGAGGTTTGAGAGAGACCCAGTACTTC few TRBJ2-5 TRBV7-2 TRBD2
CSGDHTDTQYF TGCAGTGGGGACCACACAGATACGCAGTATTTT - TRBJ2-3 TRBV20-1 -
CSARGGLAADTQYF TGCAGTGCTAGAGGAGGACTCGCGGCAGATACGCAGTATTTT few TRBJ2-3 TRBV20-1 -
CASRRQGDEQYF TGTGCCAGCAGGAGACAGGGGGACGAGCAGTACTTC many TRBJ2-7 TRBV28 TRBD1
CATSDFGQGADTQYF TGTGCCACCAGTGATTTCGGGCAGGGCGCAGATACGCAGTATTTT few TRBJ2-3 TRBV24-1 -
CSASGRTTYEQYF TGCAGTGCTAGCGGGAGAACGACCTACGAGCAGTACTTC few TRBJ2-7 TRBV20-1 -
CASSPPTSLTQYF TGTGCCAGCAGCCCTCCGACTAGTCTGACCCAGTACTTC many TRBJ2-5 TRBV7-2 -
CASSLGYRTQYF TGTGCCAGCAGCCTGGGGTATCGTACGCAGTATTTT few TRBJ2-3 TRBV12-3/TRBV12-4 -